The 8 T cell receptor beta chains below all came from one sample that was sequenced in a study of cytomegalovirus exposure and HLA in healthy donors. The PCR used 60 Vbeta and 13 Jbeta primers. The table came from immunoSEQ multiplex PCR; TCRdb's copy has only in-frame clones and leaves some out. The sample carries around 80,000 clones, 60% to 85% recorded once. Source material: PBMCs. These receptors all come from a man in his forties or fifties in good health and CMV-seronegative.

The genes are TRBV5-1 and TRBJ1-4; 7 positions match TRBD1. CDR1 and CDR2 from the germline V gene are SGHRS and YFSETQ. The CDR3 spans 15 residues. The V segment lost 2 bases and the J segment 7 bases; nucleotides outside the gene matches: 8. The CDR3: CASSFLQGSSEKLFF. CDR3 DNA sequence: TGCGCCAGCAGCTTTTTACAGGGGTCCTCTGAAAAACTGTTTTTT.

V usage is TRBV19 and J usage is TRBJ2-2; D remains ambiguous. V gave up 9 bases and J gave up 0 bases, with 8 bases separating them. The CDR3 extends over 13 amino acids. Germline CDR1 is LNHDA and CDR2 is SQIVND (reference sequence). The chain's CDR3 is CASLFTNTGELFF. Here the CDR3 DNA reads TGTGCCAGCCTCTTTACGAACACCGGGGAGCTGTTTTTT. Filled out from reference TRBV19 and TRBJ2-2, the complete variable domain reads DGGITQSPKYLFRKEGQNVTLSCEQNLNHDAMYWYRQDPGQGLRLIYYSQIVNDFQKGDIAEGYSVSREKKESFPLTVTSAQKNPTAFYLCASLFTNTGELFFGEGSRLTVL.

The gene calls are TRBV5-6 and TRBJ2-1, with 8 nucleotides matching TRBD2. J lost 3 bases, V lost 4 bases, and 9 bases had no gene match. The CDR3 runs 16 residues. Germline loops: CDR1 SGHDT, CDR2 YYEEEE. CDR3 region: CASSAFSGTSYNEQFF. CDR3 bases: TGTGCCAGCAGCGCATTTAGCGGGACGAGCTACAATGAGCAGTTCTTC.

The rearrangement joins TRBV7-9 to TRBJ2-1; weak D call: TRBD1 (6 bases). The CDR3 is made up of 16 amino acids. Germline V gives CDR1 SEHNR, CDR2 FQNEAQ (reference sequence). V gave up 4 bases and J gave up 1 base, with 14 bases separating them. The chain's CDR3 is CASSSQQGRSYNEQFF. CDR3 nucleotide sequence: TGTGCCAGCAGCTCACAACAGGGTAGGTCCTACAATGAGCAGTTCTTC.

This chain joins TRBV20-1 and TRBJ1-1, with D uncertain. Germline assignment: CDR1 DFQATT and CDR2 SNEGSKA (reference sequence). This CDR3 is 9 amino acids long. The ends were cut back, 3 bases at V and 7 bases at J, with 3 bases in the middle. CDR3 in amino acids: CSASREAFF. The DNA for the CDR3 is TGCAGTGCTAGTCGTGAAGCTTTCTTT.

This chain connects TRBV10-3 to TRBJ2-3; D may be TRBD2 (6 bases). This CDR3 has 13 amino acids. Looked up from germline, CDR1 is ENHRY and CDR2 is SYGVKD. The V end lost 10 bases, the J end lost 0 bases, and 11 bases lay between the germline ends. CDR3 loop: CATLDYSTDTQYF. The DNA for the CDR3 is TGTGCCACCCTGGACTACAGCACAGATACGCAGTATTTT.

J is TRBJ1-1 and V is TRBV11-1; D may be TRBD1 (5 bases). Trimming removed 0 bases from V and 4 bases from J, with 9 bases in between. The CDR3 is 14 amino acids. CDR1 is SGHAT and CDR2 is FQDESV in the germline V gene (reference sequence). CDR3 loop: CASSLAGGGTEAFF. The CDR3 DNA reads as TGTGCCAGCAGCTTAGCGGGGGGAGGCACTGAAGCTTTCTTT.

J is TRBJ1-1 and V is TRBV6-6, with TRBD1 matching 8 bases. Germline CDR1 is MNHNY and CDR2 is SVGAGI (reference sequence). V trimming: 3 bases; J trimming: 1 base; junction bases outside the gene matches: 4. CDR3 length equals 15 residues. CDR3 bases: TGTGCCAGCAGTTATCCTGGACAGGGGAACACTGAAGCTTTCTTT. Its protein is CASSYPGQGNTEAFF.